This is a list of T cell receptor beta chains from one sample in a study of T-cell memory formation after mild COVID-19. TCRdb reprocessed the 5' RACE reads with MiXCR, giving one entry per CDR3 protein. The data contain about 240,000 distinct CDR3 sequences, more than 8% of them singletons. Specimen: PBMCs or a T cell subset sorted from them (not recorded which). The receptor set was obtained from a man aged 18 to 30 who had mild COVID-19 (a few samples of this study predate the infection). Cell type and time point are not known. CDR3s include the opening cysteine and the closing phenylalanine or tryptophan. A D gene is named only where the DNA matches it firmly. Clone size is shown for a subset of rows, as once, few, many or a class of expanded clone.

J | D | size | V | DNA | CDR3
TRBJ2-3 | - | few | TRBV5-1 | TGCGCCAGCAGCGTGAGGGGGTCGGGCACAGATACGCAGTATTTT | CASSVRGSGTDTQYF
TRBJ1-6 | - | - | TRBV9 | TGTGCCAGCGGCCCAGATTCACCCCTCCACTTT | CASGPDSPLHF
TRBJ1-2 | - | few | TRBV25-1 | TGTGCCAGCGCTGCCGCTTTTGGCTACACCTTC | CASAAAFGYTF
TRBJ2-1 | TRBD2 | - | TRBV4-3 | TGCGCCAGCAGCCAAGTTTCGGGGGGAGGCTACAATGAGCAGTTCTTC | CASSQVSGGGYNEQFF
TRBJ1-3 | TRBD1 | once | TRBV10-3 | TGTGCCATCCGGGAACAGGGGGGAAACACCATATATTTT | CAIREQGGNTIYF
TRBJ2-3 | - | - | TRBV12-3/TRBV12-4 | TGTGCCAGCAGTTCGGGAATCGGGGGCCTCACAGATACGCAGTATTTT | CASSSGIGGLTDTQYF
TRBJ2-2 | - | many | TRBV7-9 | TGTGCCAGCAGCTCCGGGAATACCGGGGAGCTGTTTTTT | CASSSGNTGELFF
TRBJ2-7 | - | few | TRBV3-1 | TGTGCCAGCAGCCCCCTGGGGGAGATCTACGAGCAGTACTTC | CASSPLGEIYEQYF
TRBJ1-5 | - | - | TRBV7-8 | TGTGCCAGCAGCTCCCAACGTCATCAGCCCCAGCATTTT | CASSSQRHQPQHF
TRBJ1-2 | TRBD1 | - | TRBV9 | TGTGCCAGCAGCGTAGAGGGCAGGGGGCTTGGCTATGGCTACACCTTC | CASSVEGRGLGYGYTF
TRBJ1-5 | TRBD1 | - | TRBV15 | TGTGCCACCAGCAGACAGGGACAGGGACACCAGCCCCAGCATTTT | CATSRQGQGHQPQHF
TRBJ2-3 | - | few | TRBV11-2 | TGTGCCAGCAGCCCCGGTTGGCGTGATACGCAGTATTTT | CASSPGWRDTQYF
TRBJ2-1 | TRBD1 | few | TRBV30 | TGTGCCTGGAGTTCCATAGGACAGGGAGGAGGTGAGCAGTTCTTC | CAWSSIGQGGGEQFF
TRBJ1-2 | - | - | TRBV6-5 | TGTGCCAGCAGTTACTACGGGAGCTATGGCTACACCTTC | CASSYYGSYGYTF
TRBJ1-2 | - | - | TRBV12-3/TRBV12-4 | TGTGCCAGCAGCCGTTATGGGGGCGGCCACTATGGCTACACCTTC | CASSRYGGGHYGYTF
TRBJ2-7 | - | - | TRBV25-1 | TGTGCCAGCAGTGAGGCACTTTGGAACTACGAGCAGTACTTC | CASSEALWNYEQYF
TRBJ2-1 | - | - | TRBV6-5 | TGTGCCAGCAGTTACTCGGGGTGGTCCTACAATGAGCAGTTCTTC | CASSYSGWSYNEQFF
TRBJ2-5 | - | - | TRBV6-2/TRBV6-3 | TGTGCCAGCACCCTGAGTCAGTACCAAGAGACCCAGTACTTC | CASTLSQYQETQYF
TRBJ2-2 | - | few | TRBV16 | TGTGCCAGCAGCCGGGTTTCATCCGGGGAGCTGTTTTTT | CASSRVSSGELFF
TRBJ2-2 | - | - | TRBV24-1 | TGTGCCACCAGTGACCCCACTCGGAACACCGGGGAGCTGTTTTTT | CATSDPTRNTGELFF
TRBJ1-2 | - | many | TRBV7-2 | TGTGCCAGCAGCTTGGGCAGGGGAAATGGCTACACCTTC | CASSLGRGNGYTF
TRBJ2-7 | - | - | TRBV6-2/TRBV6-3 | TGTGCCAGCACCCGTGGGTGGGGAGATTACGAGCAGTACTTC | CASTRGWGDYEQYF
TRBJ1-2 | - | - | TRBV6-6 | TGTGCCAGCAGTTACGGGACAACGACTAACTATGGCTACACCTTC | CASSYGTTTNYGYTF
TRBJ2-3 | - | many | TRBV7-2 | TGTGCCAGCAACCCGAGGGGGGGAAACACAGATACGCAGTATTTT | CASNPRGGNTDTQYF
TRBJ2-3 | TRBD2 | few | TRBV9 | TGTGCCAGCAGCGAGGCTCTTCGAGCGGGGAGCACAGATACGCAGTATTTT | CASSEALRAGSTDTQYF
TRBJ2-1 | TRBD2 | - | TRBV5-5 | TGTGCCAGCAGCGAAATGGCGGGGGGCCCCTACAATGAGCAGTTCTTC | CASSEMAGGPYNEQFF
TRBJ1-2 | - | few | TRBV7-2 | TGTGCCAGCAGTACTGTAGCAGGGATCCCTAACTATGGCTACACCTTC | CASSTVAGIPNYGYTF
TRBJ2-3 | TRBD2 | - | TRBV7-9 | TGTGCCAGCAGCGGACTAGCGGGGGGCCTAGCAGATACGCAGTATTTT | CASSGLAGGLADTQYF
TRBJ2-3 | TRBD2 | - | TRBV7-8 | TGTGCCAGCAGCCTTACCGGGGGGGGGGTTACAGATACGCAGTATTTT | CASSLTGGGVTDTQYF
TRBJ1-1 | - | - | TRBV11-2 | TGTGCCAGCAGCCTGAGGACAGCTAAGAACCAGGCGAACACTGAAGCTTTCTTT | CASSLRTAKNQANTEAFF